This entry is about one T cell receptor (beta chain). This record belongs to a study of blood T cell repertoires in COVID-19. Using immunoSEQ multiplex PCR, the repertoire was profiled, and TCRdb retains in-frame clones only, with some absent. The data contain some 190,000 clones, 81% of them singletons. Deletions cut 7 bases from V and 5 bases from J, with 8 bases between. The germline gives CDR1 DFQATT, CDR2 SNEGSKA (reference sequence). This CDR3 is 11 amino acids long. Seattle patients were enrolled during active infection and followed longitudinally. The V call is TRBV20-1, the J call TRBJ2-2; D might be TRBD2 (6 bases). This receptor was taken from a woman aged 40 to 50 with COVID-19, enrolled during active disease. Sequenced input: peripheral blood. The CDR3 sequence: CSVAGTGELFF. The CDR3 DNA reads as TGCAGTGTGGCGGGAACCGGGGAGCTGTTTTTT.